This T cell receptor beta chain was documented in a study of T cell responses to AZD1222 COVID-19 vaccine. Study-level points and caveats: Rises in breadth and depth of Spike-specific TCRs came after two AZD1222 doses. In the spike-specific TCR repertoire, nearly half reportedly target unmutated variant regions.

Clones were read by immunoSEQ multiplex PCR, and TCRdb kept only the in-frame ones, dropping some. The table has about 81,000 clones, about 90% seen once. The analysis combined second doses at about 4 or about 12 weeks. This clone was observed a handful of times. The antigen is not known. This CDR3 is 11 amino acids long. Per the germline V gene, CDR1 is SGHAT and CDR2 is FQNNGV. Deletions cut 7 bases from V and 0 bases from J, with 3 bases between. The TCR comes from an adult who received the AZD1222 COVID-19 vaccine. The sequencing here drew on peripheral blood, taken 28 days after the second AZD1222 dose. The chain links TRBV11-2 to TRBJ1-1, with unresolved D. This chain's CDR3 is CASTLNTEAFF. Here the CDR3 DNA reads TGTGCCAGCACCTTGAACACTGAAGCTTTCTTT.